The T cell receptor beta chain described here comes from a study of regulatory T cells in long-lasting Graves disease. Arm-PCR of CDR3 regions with iRepertoire HTBI primers generated TCR beta libraries. TCRdb reprocessed the multiplex PCR reads via MiXCR and lists one record per CDR3 protein. The table has 360,000 or so distinct CDR3 sequences, about 16% seen once. The germline V gene has CDR1 SGDLS and CDR2 YYNGEE. The CDR3 consists of 15 residues. Trimming pared 6 bases from V and 5 bases from J, leaving 20 bases between. The sample's time point: newly diagnosed GD, antithyroid drugs for less than 3 months. PBMC RNA was the source of the TCR library. These same data were also listed under a study on T cells in Graves' hyperthyroidism and ophthalmopathy. As that study records: First-round RT-PCR with HTBI primers amplified the TCR CDR3 region.

The chain is built from TRBV9 and TRBJ2-5; a possible D gene is TRBD2 (5 bases). This specimen was peripheral blood mononuclear cells (PBMCs), taken at new diagnosis, from a patient treated with antithyroid drugs. This receptor was identified in a woman aged 18-29 years with Graves disease. The CDR3 nucleotides are TGTGCCAGCACCCAAAACGTGGGAGAGGGCGAGACCCAGTACTTC. Translation: CASTQNVGEGETQYF.